This TCR beta chain was recorded in a study of siplizumab effects on memory and regulatory T cells. Germline CDR1 reads SEHNR; CDR2 reads FQNEAQ (reference sequence). Trimming took off 2 bases at V and 7 bases at J, with 8 bases between the two ends. The CDR3 is made up of 12 amino acids. Study observations and caveats: Roughly 75-96% of proliferating clones (CD4+ or CD8+) could not be assigned a naive or memory phenotype.

With regard to this clone: Antigen specificity is unknown.

Data came from immunoSEQ multiplex PCR; TCRdb stores just in-frame clones and leaves some out. This sample carries tens of thousands of clones, more than 85% of them seen once, and the ten largest clones take 5% to 7%. The chain links TRBV7-9 to TRBJ1-1; D unclear. The sequence was collected from a human donor in good health. The sample taken for sequencing was CD8+ T cells sorted from blood. CDR3 loop: CASSLNALEAFF. CDR3 DNA: TGTGCCAGCAGCTTAAACGCGCTTGAAGCTTTCTTT.